Listed here are 6 T cell receptor beta chains from one sample, sequenced in a study of tumor-infiltrating lymphocytes in primary liver carcinoma. TCR beta cDNA was made from around 460 ng total RNA with a constant-region primer. Nested multiplex PCR, run for three rounds with slightly modified ARM-PCR, yielded TCR beta libraries. A C-beta reverse primer was combined with TRBV1-TRBV30 forward primers in the first two PCR rounds, and each round had about 10 cycles. TCRdb fed the multiplex PCR reads into MiXCR, producing one record per CDR3 protein. This repertoire shows approximately 79,000 distinct CDR3 sequences, roughly three quarters found once; its top ten account for about a quarter. For each extraction, RNA and DNA were obtained together from about 21-30 mg of unsorted bulk tissue. What was sequenced was liver tumor tissue from sampling region 4. As for subset: tumor region T4, right-lateral pole. The source is a man aged 40-55 years with primary liver carcinoma and hepatitis B virus infection.

Comment on this clonotype: At one boundary the junction diverges from the germline segment, which might be a read error. The CDR3 protein is CASSQGGQIYYEQYF. CDR3 nucleotides: TGCGCCAGTAGCCAAGGGGGACAGATCTACTACGAGCAGTACTTC. The V call is TRBV4-1, the J call TRBJ2-7, with TRBD1 identical over 7 bases. This CDR3 region has 15 residues. Germline-derived CDR1 and CDR2 are MGHRA and YSYEKL.

Concerning this clonotype: The junction and the germline gene differ at one end; a read error may be behind it. The rearrangement joins TRBV10-3 to TRBJ2-5; no firm D call. CDR3 size: 14 residues. Germline CDR1 reads ENHRY; CDR2 reads SYGVKD. CDR3: CAINESYSQETQYF. CDR3 in DNA: TGTGCCATCAATGAGTCATACAGCCAAGAGACCCAATACTTC.

Comments on this clonotype: One end of the junction is discordant with germline, which a read error may explain. The V call is TRBV7-8, the J call TRBJ2-3; D gene ambiguous. The CDR3 runs to 16 residues. The germline V gene encodes CDR1 SGHVS and CDR2 FQNEAQ. The CDR3 sequence is CASSLGLSLSKDTQYF. Here the CDR3 DNA reads TGTGCAAGCAGCTTGGGGTTGTCATTGAGCAAAGATACGCAGTATTTT.

As to this clonotype: One end of the junction is discordant with germline, which a read error may explain. This chain uses TRBV6-1 with TRBJ2-1; 10 bases line up with TRBD2. This CDR3 has 14 amino acids. Germline V CDR1 and CDR2: MNHNS, SASEGT. The CDR3 DNA reads TGTACCAACAGGCTAGCGGGAGCCGTGGGTGAGCAATTCTTC. Translating it yields CTNRLAGAVGEQFF.

Notes on this clonotype: One junction end disagrees with the germline gene, perhaps due to a read error. This chain uses TRBV7-9 with TRBJ2-5; D is unclear. This CDR3 comprises 11 residues. Germline V gives CDR1 SEHNR, CDR2 FQNEAQ (reference sequence). CDR3 sequence reads: CTSSFSETQYF. CDR3 coding DNA: TGTACCAGCAGCTTCTCGGAGACCCAGTACTTC.

A remark on this clonotype: The junction shows a germline mismatch at one end, possibly a read error. The rearrangement uses TRBV6-6 and TRBJ2-3, with D possibly being TRBD1 or TRBD2 (5 bases each). CDR3 length: 15 amino acids. Germline loops: CDR1 MNHNY, CDR2 SVGAGI (reference sequence). The CDR3 bases are TGTGCCAGCATTTTTGGACAAGCTAGCACAGGTACGCAGTATTTT. It translates to CASIFGQASTGTQYF.